One and the same sample provided the 31 T cell receptor beta chains below, sequenced in a study of blood T cell repertoires in COVID-19. The data were produced by immunoSEQ multiplex PCR, yet TCRdb's version contains in-frame clones alone and is incomplete. The sample holds about 370,000 clones; approximately 87% are singletons and the top ten take 8% to 13%. What was sequenced was peripheral blood. The receptor set was obtained from a woman younger than 45 with COVID-19, enrolled during active disease.

This clone showed up just once. V is TRBV30 and J is TRBJ2-3, with D perhaps matching TRBD2 (6 bases). The CDR3 totals 13 residues. Deletions cut 2 bases from V and 10 bases from J, with 16 bases between. Germline V lookup: CDR1 GTSNPN, CDR2 SVGIG (reference sequence). For the CDR3, the DNA is TGTGCCTGGAGTTTGACTAGTTCAGGATCGCAGTATTTT. Amino acids: CAWSLTSSGSQYF.

The rearrangement uses TRBV29-1 and TRBJ2-2, with a weak D call TRBD1 (5 bases). CDR1 is SQVTM and CDR2 is ANQGSEA in the germline V gene. The V gene lost 7 bases and the J gene lost 0 bases, with 9 bases spanning the gap. The CDR3 has 13 residues. The CDR3 loop reads CSGRGSNTGELFF. The CDR3 DNA sequence: TGCAGCGGTAGGGGATCGAACACCGGGGAGCTGTTTTTT.

The genes are TRBV9 and TRBJ1-3, with no clear D. Trimming left V 0 bases short and J 2 bases short, with 12 bases between. This CDR3 region has 16 residues. Looked up from germline, CDR1 is SGDLS and CDR2 is YYNGEE. CDR3 bases: TGTGCCAGCAGCGTAGGAGCCCGCTCCGCTGGAAACACCATATATTTT. This gives the protein CASSVGARSAGNTIYF.

The CDR3 DNA reads as TGTGCCAGCAGCGTACAAGCGAGTACCTACGAGCAGTACTTC. As protein: CASSVQASTYEQYF. The chain links TRBV9 to TRBJ2-7, with D hard to call. CDR1 and CDR2 from the germline V gene are SGDLS and YYNGEE. Trimming left V 1 base short and J 2 bases short, with 10 bases between. The CDR3 covers 14 residues.

V usage is TRBV30 and J usage is TRBJ1-1; 7 nucleotides match TRBD1. This CDR3 comprises 12 residues. V shed 3 bases and J 10 bases; nucleotides not matched to a gene: 8. Per germline, CDR1 GTSNPN and CDR2 SVGIG (reference sequence). CDR3 loop: CAWSRQRGRAFF. The CDR3 nucleotides read TGTGCCTGGAGCCGTCAGAGGGGGCGAGCTTTCTTT.

The rearrangement links TRBV2 to TRBJ2-6, with D tentatively TRBD1 (5 bases). Germline V CDR1 and CDR2: SNHLY, FYNNEI. The CDR3 is 14 residues long. V lost 11 bases and J 2 bases, leaving 13 bases between the germline ends. CDR3 loop: CASPRAAGANVLTF. The CDR3, as DNA: TGTGCCTCCCCCAGGGCTGCTGGGGCCAACGTCCTGACTTTC. The variable domain in full, with the rest retrieved from reference TRBV2 and TRBJ2-6, is EPEVTQTPSHQVTQMGQEVILRCVPISNHLYFYWYRQILGQKVEFLVSFYNNEISEKSEIFDDQFSVERPDGSNFTLKIRSTKLEDSAMYFCASPRAAGANVLTFGAGSRLTVL.

The chain combines TRBV6-4 with TRBJ2-5; TRBD2 agrees at 12 bases. The CDR3 loop spans 17 amino acids. V trimming: 3 bases; J trimming: 5 bases; junction bases outside the gene matches: 10. CDR1 and CDR2 (germline): MRHNA, SNTAGT. The CDR3 sequence is CASSDSPSGRVRETQYF. CDR3 coding DNA: TGTGCCAGCAGTGATTCCCCTAGCGGGAGGGTGAGGGAGACCCAGTACTTC.

The rearrangement joins TRBV15 to TRBJ1-5; unclear D gene. CDR3 length: 15 amino acids. The V end was cut by 5 bases, the J end by 2 bases, with 13 bases between. Germline V lookup: CDR1 LNHNV, CDR2 YYDKDF (reference sequence). CDR3 in DNA: TGTGCCACCAGCGGTGGTCCCAGGCGCAATCAGCCCCAGCATTTT. It is translated as CATSGGPRRNQPQHF.

The chain is built from TRBV4-3 and TRBJ2-5; D is unclear. The CDR3 is made up of 15 amino acids. Trimming took 5 bases from V and 5 from J, leaving 18 bases between them. Per the germline V gene, CDR1 is LGHNA and CDR2 is YSLEER. CDR3 sequence: CASSTRHPGWETQYF. The DNA for the CDR3 is TGCGCCAGCAGCACCCGACACCCTGGCTGGGAGACCCAGTACTTC.

This clone was picked up a small number of times. The V call is TRBV6-5, the J call TRBJ2-7; 7 nucleotides align to TRBD2. V lost 7 bases and J lost 2; bases outside the gene matches: 11. CDR3 length: 15 residues. Per germline, CDR1 MNHEY and CDR2 SVGAGI. The CDR3 spells CASIKRLAVTYEQYF. CDR3 DNA: TGTGCCAGCATCAAGAGACTAGCCGTTACCTACGAGCAGTACTTC.

This clone has just a few counts. The V call is TRBV28, the J call TRBJ1-5, with 7 bases fitting TRBD1. The trim removed 2 bases at V and 2 bases at J, leaving 6 bases unmatched. Germline values: CDR1 MDHEN, CDR2 SYDVKM. The CDR3 contains 16 residues. The chain's CDR3 is CASSLSLTGGNQPQHF. DNA for the CDR3: TGTGCCAGCAGTTTAAGTTTAACAGGGGGCAATCAGCCCCAGCATTTT.

The CDR3 coding sequence is TGCGCCAGCAGCTTGGAGGCGATCAGGAGGGAAGCAGATACGCAGTATTTT. Its protein product is CASSLEAIRREADTQYF. The gene calls are TRBV5-1 and TRBJ2-3; TRBD2 is a possible D gene (6 bases). Trimming cost V 0 bases and J 4 bases, with 18 bases left between them. Germline loops: CDR1 SGHRS, CDR2 YFSETQ. The CDR3 spans 17 residues.

Only a few counts were recorded for this clone. The rearrangement uses TRBV9 and TRBJ1-2, with 10 nucleotides matching TRBD1. The V gene's germline CDR1 is SGDLS and CDR2 YYNGEE. V trimming: 0 bases; J trimming: 3 bases; junction bases outside the gene matches: 8. The CDR3 runs to 17 residues. The CDR3 reads CASSVEGGTGDYYGYTF. CDR3 sequence (DNA): TGTGCCAGCAGCGTAGAGGGGGGGACAGGGGATTACTATGGCTACACCTTC.

This clone appeared once. This rearrangement joins TRBV19 to TRBJ2-1; D not certain. This CDR3 contains 13 residues. Per germline, CDR1 LNHDA and CDR2 SQIVND (reference sequence). The V and J ends lost 4 bases and 9 bases respectively, with 13 bases between them. The CDR3 nucleotides read TGTGCCAGTAGTAAACCACGTACGCGTGAGCAGTTCTTC. It codes for CASSKPRTREQFF.

The chain joins TRBV27 to TRBJ2-7; D perhaps matches TRBD1 (6 bases). V lost 10 bases to trimming and J lost 4 bases, with 17 bases between them. The CDR3 has 13 amino acids. Germline CDR1 reads MNHEY; CDR2 reads SMNVEV (reference sequence). The CDR3 DNA reads TGTGCCACCTCAGGACAGCCTTATTACGAGCAGTACTTC. Translation gives CATSGQPYYEQYF.

The chain carries TRBV6-6 and TRBJ1-1, with D uncertain. The CDR3 length is 15 residues. Germline CDR1 and CDR2: MNHNY and SVGAGI (reference sequence). V gave up 0 bases and J gave up 6 bases, with 14 bases separating them. CDR3 sequence (DNA): TGTGCCAGCAGTTACTCTAGCGGCATTGAGTCTGAAGCTTTCTTT. It yields the protein CASSYSSGIESEAFF.

As concerns this clone: Distinct nucleotide sequences in the sample also encode this CDR3. The chain has TRBV5-1 and TRBJ1-1; maybe TRBD1 (6 bases). V was pared by 5 bases and J by 4 bases, with 15 bases between. CDR3 length equals 14 residues. CDR1 is SGHRS, CDR2 YFSETQ, per germline. The CDR3 nucleotides are TGCGCCAGCAGTCTCACAGGGCTCGGCACTGAAGCTTTCTTT. Translated, it gives CASSLTGLGTEAFF. The full variable domain, in which reference TRBV5-1 and TRBJ1-1 provide the parts outside the CDR3, is KAGVTQTPRYLIKTRGQQVTLSCSPISGHRSVSWYQQTPGQGLQFLFEYFSETQRNKGNFPGRFSGRQFSNSRSEMNVSTLELGDSALYLCASSLTGLGTEAFFGQGTRLTVV.

The V call is TRBV7-9, the J call TRBJ1-2, with 10 bases matching TRBD1. Germline CDR1 reads SEHNR; CDR2 reads FQNEAQ (reference sequence). The CDR3 has 15 amino acids. V was clipped by 4 bases and J by 4 bases; unmatched bases: 6. DNA of the CDR3: TGTGCCAGCAGCTCCTCCGGGACAGGGGCCTATGGCTACACCTTC. Protein: CASSSSGTGAYGYTF.

The table lists this clone with a few counts. The chain has TRBV4-1 and TRBJ2-7; 9 bases map to TRBD2. This CDR3 region has 14 residues. J lost 6 bases, V lost 1 base, and 4 bases had no gene match. Per germline, CDR1 MGHRA and CDR2 YSYEKL. CDR3 residues: CASSQGDSGSEQYF. The CDR3 DNA follows: TGCGCCAGCAGCCAAGGAGATAGCGGGAGCGAGCAGTACTTC.

The rearrangement links TRBV24-1 to TRBJ2-7; TRBD2 aligns across 9 bases. The trim removed 8 bases at V and 0 bases at J, leaving 7 bases unmatched. Germline V lookup: CDR1 KGHDR, CDR2 SFDVKD. The CDR3 is 15 amino acids. CDR3 protein: CATKSTSGCSYEQYF. CDR3 nucleotides: TGTGCCACCAAGAGCACTAGCGGGTGCTCCTACGAGCAGTACTTC.

The chain uses TRBV4-3 and TRBJ2-3; TRBD2 is a possible D gene (6 bases). Between the trimmed V and J ends, which lost 1 base and 4 bases, there was a span of 12 bases. Germline values: CDR1 LGHNA, CDR2 YSLEER. CDR3 length: 15 residues. The CDR3 DNA reads TGCGCCAGCAGCCAAGGAGGAGGGTTCCCAGATACGCAGTATTTT. As protein: CASSQGGGFPDTQYF.

The V gene is TRBV24-1, the J gene TRBJ2-2, with D perhaps matching TRBD2 (6 bases). CDR3 length: 16 amino acids. The V end lost 4 bases, the J end lost 4 bases, and 15 bases lay between the germline ends. CDR1 is KGHDR and CDR2 is SFDVKD in the germline V gene. This CDR3 reads CATSESSAYPTGELFF. Written as DNA, the CDR3 is TGTGCCACCAGTGAATCTAGCGCCTATCCCACCGGGGAGCTGTTTTTT.

The chain recombines TRBV3-1 (or the pseudogene TRBV3-2) with TRBJ2-1; 13 nucleotides agree with TRBD2. Germline trimming cut 4 bases from V and 8 bases from J; bases unmatched to any gene: 5. CDR1 and CDR2 from the germline V gene are LGHDT and YNNKEL (reference sequence). This CDR3 spans 15 amino acids. CDR3 in amino acids: CASSLRGTSGDEQFF. The CDR3 nucleotides read TGTGCCAGCAGCCTCAGAGGGACTAGCGGGGATGAGCAGTTCTTC.

The rearrangement uses TRBV4-1 and TRBJ2-7, with 8 nucleotides matching TRBD1. J gave up 6 bases and V 3 bases, and 7 bases lay outside the gene matches. The V gene's germline CDR1 is MGHRA and CDR2 YSYEKL. CDR3 length equals 14 residues. The CDR3 sequence: CASSQMTGEVEQYF. CDR3 nucleotide sequence: TGCGCCAGCAGCCAGATGACAGGGGAGGTCGAGCAGTACTTC.

V is TRBV9 and J is TRBJ2-7, with D perhaps matching TRBD1 (6 bases). The germline CDR1 and CDR2 sequences are SGDLS and YYNGEE. Trimming cost V 4 bases and J 3 bases, with 14 bases left between them. The length of the CDR3 is 14 residues. CDR3 nucleotide sequence: TGTGCCAGCAGCCCAGAGGTACAGGGCTACGAGCAGTACTTC. Protein product: CASSPEVQGYEQYF.

The chain joins TRBV5-4 to TRBJ1-6; TRBD1 matches at 7 bases. CDR1 and CDR2 from the germline V gene are SGHNT and YYREEE (reference sequence). The CDR3 runs 14 residues. V shed 1 base, J shed 6 bases, and the junction held 1 base outside the gene matches. CDR3 bases: TGTGCCAGCAGCTTGACAGGGGCTAATTCACCCCTCCACTTT. This gives the protein CASSLTGANSPLHF.

The J gene is TRBJ2-1, the V gene TRBV4-1, with D hard to call. V was trimmed by 1 base and J by 0 bases, leaving 10 bases between them. The CDR3 loop spans 16 amino acids. Germline CDR1 is MGHRA and CDR2 is YSYEKL. CDR3 sequence: CASSQVLESSYNEQFF. Here the CDR3 DNA reads TGCGCCAGCAGCCAAGTATTGGAGAGCTCCTACAATGAGCAGTTCTTC.

This chain joins TRBV5-4 and TRBJ2-1; TRBD1 is a possible D gene (6 bases). Trimming cost V 5 bases and J 8 bases, with 23 bases left between them. The CDR3 extends over 16 amino acids. In germline, CDR1 is SGHNT, CDR2 YYREEE (reference sequence). The CDR3 DNA reads as TGTGCCAGCAGACCCGAGCCAGGGGCGGGCAGTGATGAGCAGTTCTTC. As protein: CASRPEPGAGSDEQFF.

This clone was detected once. This chain joins TRBV28 and TRBJ2-3, with D maybe TRBD2 (6 bases). The CDR3 has 14 residues. Germline CDR1 MDHEN, CDR2 SYDVKM. Trimming stripped 8 bases from V and 4 bases from J, with 16 bases between. The CDR3: CASQPGGVADTQYF. In DNA, the CDR3 is TGTGCCAGCCAACCAGGAGGGGTGGCAGATACGCAGTATTTT.

CDR3 nucleotide sequence: TGTGCCAGCTCACCATGGCCGCTCACGAACACCGGGGAGCTGTTTTTT. Translating gives CASSPWPLTNTGELFF. The rearrangement links TRBV18 to TRBJ2-2, with D uncertain. CDR3 length equals 16 residues. Germline CDR1 and CDR2: KGHSH and LQKENI. V dropped 2 bases and J dropped 0 bases, with 10 bases sitting between them.

This clone was seen a handful of times. The gene calls are TRBV4-3 and TRBJ1-2; D ambiguous. The CDR3 totals 15 residues. Germline V lookup: CDR1 LGHNA, CDR2 YSLEER. Trimming took 0 bases from V and 2 from J, leaving 10 bases between them. The CDR3 protein is CASSQDRLVNYGYTF. The CDR3 region has the DNA TGCGCCAGCAGCCAAGACAGACTCGTGAACTATGGCTACACCTTC.